This TCR beta chain appears in the sequencing data of a study of shared clonotypes between healthy human individuals. In the study overall: Per-donor plates numbered three CD4 naive, three CD4 memory, two CD8 naive and one CD8 memory.

As to this clone: Its target is unknown. Other DNA sequences from this sample encode an identical CDR3 as well.

Naive CD8 cells lacked CD45RO, underwent positive selection for CCR7 and left out terminally differentiated effector memory CD45RA+ cells. Donors had no recently reported acute infections or vaccinations and were HIV-negative. Sequencing was at deep level. Using immunoSEQ multiplex PCR, the repertoire was profiled, and TCRdb retains in-frame clones only, with some absent. This sample has about 2 million clones, with just under 95% found just once. Germline V gene lookup returns CDR1 MGHRA and CDR2 YSYEKL. The CDR3 totals 14 residues. Trimming took off 4 bases at V and 1 base at J, with 7 bases between the two ends. Study conclusions and caveats: An effect of sequencing depth on clonotype sharing among donors was expected.

Sample: naive CD8+ T cells sorted from blood. This TCR came from a young man in good health. This chain links TRBV4-1 with TRBJ2-2, with D maybe TRBD1 (5 bases). This CDR3 is CASSPGQNTGELFF. The CDR3, as DNA: TGCGCCAGCAGCCCAGGACAGAACACCGGGGAGCTGTTTTTT.